These 29 T cell receptor beta chains were sequenced from one sample in a study of T cell responses to AZD1222 COVID-19 vaccine. Here immunoSEQ multiplex PCR was the method, and the copy in TCRdb shows in-frame clones only, minus some. Here the sample spans 95,000 to 150,000 clones, about 88% being singletons. The starting material was peripheral blood, obtained on day 0 of AZD1222 vaccination. The receptors were sampled from an adult in good health.

V gene TRBV7-2 combines with J gene TRBJ2-2, with D hard to call. The CDR3 is made up of 13 amino acids. V lost 5 bases and J lost 4, with 8 bases in between. Germline CDR1 reads SGHTA; CDR2 reads FQGNSA. CDR3 protein: CASSRNPTGELFF. In DNA form, the CDR3 reads TGTGCCAGCAGCCGTAACCCCACCGGGGAGCTGTTTTTT.

The V gene is TRBV15, the J gene TRBJ2-1, with TRBD1 matching 10 bases. CDR1 is LNHNV and CDR2 is YYDKDF in the germline V gene (reference sequence). With V trimmed by 1 base and J by 7 bases, 7 bases remained unmatched. This CDR3 comprises 16 residues. The CDR3 coding sequence is TGTGCCACCAGCAGAGGAAGGACAGGGGGTCGGAATGAGCAGTTCTTC. As protein: CATSRGRTGGRNEQFF.

This clone was recorded once. The genes are TRBV7-3 and TRBJ2-1; 9 nucleotides align to TRBD2. V lost 5 bases and J lost 3; bases outside the gene matches: 5. In germline, CDR1 is SGHTA, CDR2 FQGTGA. The CDR3 length is 15 residues. CDR3 region: CASSPKTSGYNEQFF. CDR3 DNA: TGTGCCAGCAGCCCGAAGACTAGCGGCTACAATGAGCAGTTCTTC.

The V gene is TRBV10-3, the J gene TRBJ2-7, with 9 positions matching TRBD2. This CDR3 region has 15 residues. The ends lost 0 bases at V and 3 bases at J; junction bases unmatched: 3. CDR1 and CDR2 from the germline V gene are ENHRY and SYGVKD. This CDR3 is CAISESDSGGYEQYF. CDR3 coding DNA: TGTGCCATCAGTGAGTCTGATAGCGGGGGCTACGAGCAGTACTTC.

The DNA for the CDR3 is TGTGCCAGCAGCTTACACGGGGAGCTGTTTTTT. Translated: CASSLHGELFF. V gene TRBV11-3 combines with J gene TRBJ2-2; D remains unclear. This CDR3 has 11 residues. Between the trimmed V and J ends, which lost 2 bases and 7 bases, there was a span of 2 bases. Per germline, CDR1 SGHNT and CDR2 YENEEA.

The chain combines TRBV5-8 with TRBJ2-2, with TRBD2 identical over 8 bases. V was clipped by 0 bases and J by 5 bases; unmatched bases: 6. The CDR3 loop spans 16 amino acids. Germline V gene data show CDR1 as SGHTS and CDR2 as YDEGEE. DNA for the CDR3: TGTGCCAGCAGCTTGGGCAGCGGGGGACTTACCGGGGAGCTGTTTTTT. Its translation: CASSLGSGGLTGELFF.

V and J are TRBV18 and TRBJ1-3; tentatively, D is TRBD1 (6 bases). With 2 bases removed from V and 1 base from J, the gap between germline ends came to 18 bases. This CDR3 spans 18 amino acids. Germline lookup yields CDR1 KGHSH and CDR2 LQKENI. CDR3 amino acids: CASSPDRGGRASGNTIYF. CDR3 DNA: TGTGCCAGCTCACCAGACCGAGGGGGGAGAGCGTCTGGAAACACCATATATTTT.

The genes are TRBV29-1 and TRBJ2-1; perhaps TRBD2 as D (6 bases). Trimming removed 6 bases at V and 2 bases at J, with 11 bases between. The CDR3 contains 13 residues. Germline V gene sequence: CDR1 SQVTM, CDR2 ANQGSEA. Here the CDR3 DNA reads TGCAGCGTCGGGAGCGTTCCCTACAATGAGCAGTTCTTC. This encodes CSVGSVPYNEQFF.

This clone was recorded only once. The chain couples TRBV13 to TRBJ1-2; unclear D gene. The CDR3 runs to 15 residues. V was clipped by 5 bases and J by 4 bases, with 17 bases between them. Germline V gene sequence: CDR1 PRHDT, CDR2 FYEKMQ (reference sequence). As DNA, the CDR3 is TGTGCCAGCAGCCCGCCCCACGGGGAGGTCTATGGCTACACCTTC. Its protein is CASSPPHGEVYGYTF.

This chain connects TRBV24-1 to TRBJ2-7; D ambiguous. Germline CDR1 is KGHDR and CDR2 is SFDVKD. The V and J ends lost 9 bases and 4 bases respectively, with 9 bases between them. CDR3 length: 11 residues. CDR3 DNA sequence: TGTGCCACCGGAACTCAATACGAGCAGTACTTC. It is translated as CATGTQYEQYF.

This rearrangement joins TRBV24-1 to TRBJ2-5, with D perhaps matching TRBD2 (6 bases). This CDR3 is built from 15 residues. CDR1 is KGHDR and CDR2 is SFDVKD in the germline V gene. Deletions cut 1 base from V and 4 bases from J, with 12 bases between. The CDR3 region is CATSDFRDFRETQYF. CDR3 in DNA: TGTGCCACCAGTGATTTTCGGGACTTCAGAGAGACCCAGTACTTC.

In DNA, the CDR3 is TGTGCCAGCAGTTTCCTGAGCAATGAGCAGTTCTTC. The encoded protein is CASSFLSNEQFF. The chain is built from TRBV28 and TRBJ2-1; no clear D. This CDR3 has 12 residues. Trimming cost V 3 bases and J 6 bases, with 6 bases left between them. CDR1 and CDR2 from the germline V gene are MDHEN and SYDVKM. The variable domain in full, completed from reference TRBV28 and TRBJ2-1, reads DVKVTQSSRYLVKRTGEKVFLECVQDMDHENMFWYRQDPGLGLRLIYFSYDVKMKEKGDIPEGYSVSREKKERFSLILESASTNQTSMYLCASSFLSNEQFFGPGTRLTVL.

V is TRBV5-1 and J is TRBJ1-1, with 8 bases identical to TRBD1. Germline V CDR1 and CDR2: SGHRS, YFSETQ. The length of the CDR3 is 19 residues. The junction had 19 bases not matched to a gene; V was cut back by 1 base and J by 5 bases. DNA of the CDR3: TGCGCCAGCAGCTTGTTGCCAGGGGGCTTCCTATTCCTTGAAACTGAAGCTTTCTTT. Translating gives CASSLLPGGFLFLETEAFF.

The V and J genes are TRBV5-5 and TRBJ2-3; D tentatively fits TRBD1 or TRBD2 (5 bases each). Trimming stripped 5 bases from V and 4 bases from J, with 14 bases between. Germline V gene lookup returns CDR1 SGHKS and CDR2 YYEKEE (reference sequence). CDR3 length equals 14 residues. CDR3 residues: CASRRDEGADTQYF. The CDR3 DNA reads TGTGCCAGCAGACGGGACGAGGGTGCAGATACGCAGTATTTT.

V is TRBV4-1 and J is TRBJ2-1; 7 bases fit TRBD2. This CDR3 comprises 17 residues. Unmatched junction bases numbered 5, after V lost 0 bases and J lost 0 bases. Germline values: CDR1 MGHRA, CDR2 YSYEKL. CDR3 in DNA: TGCGCCAGCAGCCAAGACTCCTCTAGCGGCTCCTACAATGAGCAGTTCTTC. Translated, it gives CASSQDSSSGSYNEQFF.

The CDR3 sequence: CATSDPGLAGGNEQFF. CDR3 DNA: TGTGCCACCAGTGACCCCGGACTAGCGGGAGGCAATGAGCAGTTCTTC. The chain is built from TRBV24-1 and TRBJ2-1; 14 bases match TRBD2. The CDR3 loop spans 16 amino acids. Germline trimming cut 4 bases from V and 6 bases from J; bases unmatched to any gene: 4. Germline assignment: CDR1 KGHDR and CDR2 SFDVKD.

This clone was seen only once. The CDR3 loop reads CASSPGHHYEQYF. The CDR3 DNA reads as TGTGCCAGCAGCCCGGGACACCACTACGAGCAGTACTTC. This chain uses TRBV7-2 with TRBJ2-7; TRBD1 is a possible D gene (6 bases). Germline CDR1 is SGHTA and CDR2 is FQGNSA. This CDR3 is built from 13 residues. V was cut by 5 bases and J by 3 bases, with 11 bases left in between.

This chain uses TRBV7-6 with TRBJ2-7; no clear D. Trimming pared 2 bases from V and 5 bases from J, leaving 10 bases between. The CDR3 consists of 13 residues. Germline CDR1 SGHVS, CDR2 FNYEAQ. CDR3 sequence: CASSLIGRDEQYF. In nucleotides, the CDR3 is TGTGCCAGCAGCTTAATTGGCCGGGACGAGCAGTACTTC.

This chain connects TRBV7-9 to TRBJ1-2, with TRBD1 as a possible D gene (5 bases). The germline V and J ends were trimmed by 0 bases and 0 bases, with 8 bases remaining between them. The germline gives CDR1 SEHNR, CDR2 FQNEAQ (reference sequence). The CDR3 is made up of 15 amino acids. The DNA for the CDR3 is TGTGCCAGCAGCTTAGCGATGGGGGCTAACTATGGCTACACCTTC. This gives the protein CASSLAMGANYGYTF.

The gene calls are TRBV7-2 and TRBJ1-5, with TRBD1 as a possible D gene (5 bases). V lost 5 bases, J lost 5 bases, and 13 bases lay in between. CDR1 SGHTA and CDR2 FQGNSA come from the germline V gene. The CDR3 has 14 residues. CDR3 residues: CASSPNRGDQPQHF. The CDR3 DNA is TGTGCCAGCAGCCCTAATCGGGGGGATCAGCCCCAGCATTTT.

The V call is TRBV2, the J call TRBJ1-2; D call uncertain. The CDR3 sequence is 16 residues long. V dropped 3 bases and J dropped 4 bases, with 18 bases sitting between them. In germline, CDR1 is SNHLY, CDR2 FYNNEI. The CDR3 sequence is CASSEAESVKAYGYTF. DNA of the CDR3: TGTGCCAGCAGTGAGGCGGAGTCAGTTAAAGCCTATGGCTACACCTTC. Full variable domain (remainder filled in from reference TRBV2 and TRBJ1-2): EPEVTQTPSHQVTQMGQEVILRCVPISNHLYFYWYRQILGQKVEFLVSFYNNEISEKSEIFDDQFSVERPDGSNFTLKIRSTKLEDSAMYFCASSEAESVKAYGYTFGSGTRLTVV.

J is TRBJ1-4 and V is TRBV4-2; 10 bases line up with TRBD1. The germline V gene has CDR1 LGHNA and CDR2 YNFKEQ. V was pared by 3 bases and J by 10 bases, with 8 bases of the junction left unmatched. The CDR3 runs 15 residues. The CDR3 reads CASSQAGTGDGKLFF. The CDR3 nucleotides read TGTGCCAGCAGCCAGGCCGGGACAGGGGATGGAAAACTGTTTTTT.

The CDR3 protein is CSSCEHNTEAFF. In DNA, the CDR3 is TGCAGCTCCTGCGAGCACAACACTGAAGCTTTCTTT. V and J are TRBV29-1 and TRBJ1-1; no reliable D call. CDR1 is SQVTM, CDR2 ANQGSEA, per germline. V lost 8 bases and J 2 bases, leaving 12 bases between the germline ends. This CDR3 spans 12 amino acids.

This clone showed up just a few times. The rearrangement joins TRBV29-1 to TRBJ1-2, with a tentative D call TRBD1 (6 bases). V was cut by 8 bases and J by 8 bases, with 15 bases left in between. The CDR3 totals 11 residues. Germline CDR1 and CDR2: SQVTM and ANQGSEA. The CDR3 sequence: CSSTQGDGYTF. For the CDR3, the DNA is TGCAGCAGCACACAGGGTGACGGCTACACCTTC.

V is TRBV18 and J is TRBJ1-1; D possibly corresponds to TRBD1 (6 bases). This CDR3 region has 14 residues. Germline assignment: CDR1 KGHSH and CDR2 LQKENI. Trimming removed 4 bases from V and 2 bases from J, with 11 bases in between. The CDR3 spells CASSLGQSNTEAFF. The DNA of the CDR3 is TGTGCCAGCTCACTTGGACAGTCTAACACTGAAGCTTTCTTT.

This clone was seen a few times. This chain joins TRBV6-5 and TRBJ1-1; no firm D call. Per germline, CDR1 MNHEY and CDR2 SVGAGI. Trimming took 7 bases from V and 1 from J, leaving 10 bases between them. This CDR3 is 13 amino acids long. CDR3 DNA: TGTGCCAGCACCGGCGCACGGAACACTGAAGCTTTCTTT. As protein: CASTGARNTEAFF.

The chain employs TRBV7-9 and TRBJ2-5; TRBD2 matches 10 bases. With 5 bases clipped from V and 0 bases from J, the junction kept 3 bases outside the gene matches. This CDR3 contains 15 residues. Germline CDR1 reads SEHNR; CDR2 reads FQNEAQ (reference sequence). The CDR3 loop is CASSPGLADQETQYF. CDR3 coding DNA: TGTGCCAGCAGCCCAGGACTAGCGGACCAAGAGACCCAGTACTTC.

This chain connects TRBV3-1 (or the pseudogene TRBV3-2) to TRBJ2-7, with TRBD2 matching 8 bases. In germline, CDR1 is LGHDT, CDR2 YNNKEL (reference sequence). V dropped 0 bases and J dropped 3; count of bases not matched to a gene: 7. CDR3 length equals 16 residues. This CDR3 reads CASSQDSGTRSYEQYF. In DNA form, the CDR3 reads TGTGCCAGCAGCCAAGATTCAGGGACTAGGAGCTACGAGCAGTACTTC.

In DNA form, the CDR3 reads TGTGCCAGCAGCCACCAAGACAGGGTGTACGGGTATGGCTACACCTTC. Its translation: CASSHQDRVYGYGYTF. The V and J genes are TRBV3-1 (or the pseudogene TRBV3-2) and TRBJ1-2, with TRBD1 matching 7 bases. CDR1 LGHDT and CDR2 YNNKEL come from the germline V gene (reference sequence). The CDR3 spans 16 residues. J was trimmed by 5 bases and V by 3 bases; bases with no gene match: 12.